These 5 T cell receptor beta chains share one sample of origin, sequenced in a study of cytomegalovirus exposure and HLA in healthy donors (TCRdb year 2017). The protocol used for the library was the immunoSEQ multiplex PCR assay. For the multiplex PCR, a mixture combining 60 forward primers for TCR Vbeta segments and 13 reverse primers for TCR Jbeta segments was used. TCRdb carries this immuneACCESS record with in-frame sequences only. Its versions omit some clonotypes, under half of them owing to an unresolved V gene in the studies checked, with the rest unexplained. This sample lists 55,000 to 80,000 clones; 70% to 90% were detected once. The ten biggest clones cover less than 3% of the sample. The sequenced sample consisted of PBMCs. These TCRs come from a woman in her 30s in good health and CMV-seronegative.

The chain couples TRBV27 to TRBJ2-7, with 7 nucleotides matching TRBD1. Germline-derived CDR1 and CDR2 are MNHEY and SMNVEV (reference sequence). Trimming at V came to 2 bases and at J to 4 bases, leaving 5 bases not matched to a gene. This CDR3 contains 14 residues. The CDR3 region has the DNA TGTGCCAGCAGTTTAGAACAGGGGCTTTACGAGCAGTACTTC. This translates into CASSLEQGLYEQYF.

This clone was picked up one time. The V and J genes are TRBV5-5 and TRBJ1-4, with D perhaps matching TRBD1 (5 bases). The CDR3 totals 15 residues. The V end lost 2 bases, the J end lost 1 base, and 9 bases lay between the germline ends. Germline V lookup: CDR1 SGHKS, CDR2 YYEKEE (reference sequence). The CDR3 loop is CASSLSGITNEKLFF. For the CDR3, the DNA is TGTGCCAGCAGCTTATCAGGGATAACTAATGAAAAACTGTTTTTT.

This clone was counted once. This chain uses TRBV5-1 with TRBJ1-4; a weak D match, TRBD1 (6 bases). The CDR3 contains 15 residues. The V and J ends lost 0 bases and 8 bases respectively, with 14 bases between them. Per the germline V gene, CDR1 is SGHRS and CDR2 is YFSETQ. The CDR3 region is CASSLEAGELEKLFF. CDR3 DNA sequence: TGCGCCAGCAGCTTGGAGGCAGGGGAGTTGGAAAAACTGTTTTTT.

The chain recombines TRBV19 with TRBJ2-2; possibly TRBD2 for D (6 bases). Germline values: CDR1 LNHDA, CDR2 SQIVND (reference sequence). The CDR3 consists of 15 residues. The V and J ends lost 5 bases and 5 bases respectively, with 15 bases between them. In DNA, the CDR3 is TGTGCCAGTAGTTACGGGACTCTCGCGACCGGGGAGCTGTTTTTT. Residues: CASSYGTLATGELFF.

This clone showed up just a few times. The chain has TRBV6-5 and TRBJ2-3, with D perhaps matching TRBD2 (5 bases). This CDR3 contains 15 residues. The V and J ends lost 6 bases and 3 bases respectively, with 16 bases between them. Germline CDR1 is MNHEY and CDR2 is SVGAGI. The DNA for the CDR3 is TGTGCCAGCAGCCGGACTGGACGGCAAACAGATACGCAGTATTTT. This codes for CASSRTGRQTDTQYF.